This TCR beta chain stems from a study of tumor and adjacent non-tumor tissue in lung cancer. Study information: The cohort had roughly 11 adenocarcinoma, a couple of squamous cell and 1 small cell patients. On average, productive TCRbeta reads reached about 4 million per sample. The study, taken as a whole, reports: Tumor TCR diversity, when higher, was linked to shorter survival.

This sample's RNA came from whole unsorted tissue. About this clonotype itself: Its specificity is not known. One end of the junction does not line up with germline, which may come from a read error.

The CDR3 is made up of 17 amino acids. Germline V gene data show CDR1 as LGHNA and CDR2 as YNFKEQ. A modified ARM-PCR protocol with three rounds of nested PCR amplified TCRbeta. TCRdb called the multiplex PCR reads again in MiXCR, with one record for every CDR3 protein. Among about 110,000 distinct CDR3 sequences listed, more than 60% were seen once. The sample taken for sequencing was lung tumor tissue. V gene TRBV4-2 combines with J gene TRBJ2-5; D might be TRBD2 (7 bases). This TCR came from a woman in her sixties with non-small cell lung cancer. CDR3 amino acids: CASRHDREGGLPETQYF. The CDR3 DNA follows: TGCGCCAGCAGACATGATAGGGAGGGGGGGCTGCCCGAGACCCAGTACTTC.